This T cell receptor beta chain came from a study of human T cells and chemical hapten exposure. Study information: Doses of diphenylcyclopropenone went to the patients' scalps weekly throughout the approximately 22-week study. After 6 days, upper back 0.01% DPC patch tests were scored.

Unique molecular identifiers were affixed to discrete cDNA molecules within the library. One entry per CDR3 protein, called by TCRdb with MiXCR from the RACE reads. The sample has hundreds of thousands of distinct CDR3 sequences, under 6.5% seen once. This CDR3 spans 13 amino acids. Germline V CDR1 and CDR2: ENHRY, SYGVKD. The junction had 6 bases not matched to a gene; V was cut back by 6 bases and J by 8 bases. Time point here: patch test 2, 6 weeks after DPC sensitization. Treatment defined: therapeutic diphenylcyclopropenone sensitization with weekly scalp DPC. Total RNA came from unfractionated whole blood. This clonotype was seen at least ten times.

The chain has TRBV10-3 and TRBJ2-1, with TRBD1 matching over 8 bases. This receptor was identified in a woman in her late teens or twenties with alopecia areata. Some clones in this sample may be carry-over from other donors' samples. This specimen was whole blood, taken in connection with sensitization to the hapten diphenylcyclopropenone (DPC). CDR3 sequence: CAIRQGEDHEQFF. The CDR3 DNA sequence: TGTGCCATCAGACAGGGGGAGGACCATGAGCAGTTCTTC.